Sequencing of this T cell receptor (beta chain) was carried out in a study of control samples from healthy donors and cancer patients. The CDR3 runs 14 residues. The germline gives CDR1 SGHTS, CDR2 YDEGEE. The V gene lost 2 bases and the J gene lost 2 bases, with 11 bases spanning the gap. The assay was immunoSEQ multiplex PCR, and TCRdb's table has in-frame clones only and misses some. Altogether about 51,000 clones are present, approximately 80% being singletons, with the ten largest covering 9.5% to 13%. This TCR derives from a man between 65 and 85 years old in good health. This rearrangement joins TRBV5-8 to TRBJ2-7; D is unresolved. The sample consisted of blood. For the CDR3, the DNA is TGTGCCAGCAGCTTAGGCCAGCGTACCTACGAGCAGTACTTC. Protein product: CASSLGQRTYEQYF.